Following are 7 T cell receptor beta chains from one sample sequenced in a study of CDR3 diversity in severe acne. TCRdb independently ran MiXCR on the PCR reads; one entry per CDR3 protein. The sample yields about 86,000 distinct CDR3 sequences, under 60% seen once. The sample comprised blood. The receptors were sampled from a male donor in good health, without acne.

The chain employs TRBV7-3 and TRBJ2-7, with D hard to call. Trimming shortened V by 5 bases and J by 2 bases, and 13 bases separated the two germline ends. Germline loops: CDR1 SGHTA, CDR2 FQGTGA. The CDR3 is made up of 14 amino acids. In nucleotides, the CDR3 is TGTGCCAGCAGCGAGAGGCCTGGGACCTACGAGCAGTACTTC. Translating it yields CASSERPGTYEQYF.

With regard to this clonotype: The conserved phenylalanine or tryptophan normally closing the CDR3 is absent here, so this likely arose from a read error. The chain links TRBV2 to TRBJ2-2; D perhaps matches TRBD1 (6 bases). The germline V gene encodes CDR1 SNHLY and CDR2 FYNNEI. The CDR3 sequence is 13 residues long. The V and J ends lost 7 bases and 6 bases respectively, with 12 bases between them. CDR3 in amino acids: CASTQQGSGELFL. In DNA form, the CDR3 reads TGTGCCAGCACCCAACAGGGCTCCGGGGAGCTGTTTCTT.

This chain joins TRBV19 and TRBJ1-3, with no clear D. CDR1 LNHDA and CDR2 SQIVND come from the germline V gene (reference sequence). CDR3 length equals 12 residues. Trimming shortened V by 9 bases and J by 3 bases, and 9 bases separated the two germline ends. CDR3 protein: CASSRSGNTIYF. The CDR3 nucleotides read TGTGCCAGCAGCCGCAGTGGAAACACCATATATTTT.

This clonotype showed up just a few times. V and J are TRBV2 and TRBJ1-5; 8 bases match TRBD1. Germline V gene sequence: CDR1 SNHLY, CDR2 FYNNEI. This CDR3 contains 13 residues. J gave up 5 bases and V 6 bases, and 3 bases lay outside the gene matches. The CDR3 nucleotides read TGTGCCAGCAGGACAGGGGAAGATCAGCCCCAGCATTTT. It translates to CASRTGEDQPQHF. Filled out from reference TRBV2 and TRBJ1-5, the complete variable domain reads EPEVTQTPSHQVTQMGQEVILRCVPISNHLYFYWYRQILGQKVEFLVSFYNNEISEKSEIFDDQFSVERPDGSNFTLKIRSTKLEDSAMYFCASRTGEDQPQHFGDGTRLSIL.

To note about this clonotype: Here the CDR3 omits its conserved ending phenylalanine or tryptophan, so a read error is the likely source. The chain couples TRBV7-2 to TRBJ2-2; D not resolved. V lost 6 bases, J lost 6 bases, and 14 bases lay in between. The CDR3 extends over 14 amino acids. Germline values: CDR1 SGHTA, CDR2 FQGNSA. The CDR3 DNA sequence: TGTGCCAGCAGTCGGGCCTTACAGCCCGGGGAGCTGTTTTCT. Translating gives CASSRALQPGELFS.

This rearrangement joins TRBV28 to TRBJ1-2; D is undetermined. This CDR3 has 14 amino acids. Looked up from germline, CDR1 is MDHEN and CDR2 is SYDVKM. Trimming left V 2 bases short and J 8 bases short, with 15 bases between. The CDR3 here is CASSLMVGFLGYTF. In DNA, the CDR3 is TGTGCCAGCAGTTTAATGGTTGGGTTTCTCGGCTACACCTTC.

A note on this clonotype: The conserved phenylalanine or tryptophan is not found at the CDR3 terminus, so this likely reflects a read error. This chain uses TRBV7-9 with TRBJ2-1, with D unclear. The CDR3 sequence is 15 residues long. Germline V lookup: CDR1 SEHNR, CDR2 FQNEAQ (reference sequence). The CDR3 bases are TGTGCCAGCAGCCCCCAGGAGAGCTCCTACGATGAGCAGTTCCTC. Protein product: CASSPQESSYDEQFL.